This TCR beta chain stems from a study of T cell responses to AZD1222 COVID-19 vaccine. On this clone itself: Its antigen is unknown.

The data were produced by immunoSEQ multiplex PCR, yet TCRdb's version contains in-frame clones alone and is incomplete. The profile shows 100,000 to 150,000 clones, 88% of them singletons. Study-level results: Among AZD1222 vaccinees, only six were seropositive at baseline.

CDR3 length: 17 amino acids. The V segment lost 6 bases and the J segment 3 bases; nucleotides outside the gene matches: 10. The germline V gene encodes CDR1 SNHLY and CDR2 FYNNEI. The chain uses TRBV2 and TRBJ2-2; 10 nucleotides align to TRBD1. Sequenced here: peripheral blood, sampled on day 0 of AZD1222 vaccination. This sequence was found in an adult in good health. This CDR3 reads CASRARGGTGDTGELFF. For the CDR3, the DNA is TGTGCCAGCAGAGCCAGAGGTGGGACAGGGGACACCGGGGAGCTGTTTTTT.